This T cell receptor (beta chain) was recovered during a study of cytomegalovirus exposure and HLA in healthy donors. With 60 Vbeta and 13 Jbeta primers, the PCR was carried out. Profiled with immunoSEQ multiplex PCR; TCRdb holds only in-frame clones, not every one. This sample has some 160,000 clones; 80% to 85% occur once, and the top ten carry around 2%. With 6 bases removed from V and 5 bases from J, the gap between germline ends came to 38 bases. The CDR3 runs to 21 residues. CDR1 is SGHRS, CDR2 YFSETQ, per germline. Whole-study findings and limits: Accurate prediction of HLA-A and HLA-B alleles (for most subjects) was reportedly achieved from TCR beta sequences. Published work reported that the classifier diagnosed cytomegalovirus status with high specificity and sensitivity. Among the sequence variants, a highly shared cluster was likely an artifact of sequencing. In terms of immune exposure information, only CMV serostatus was available.

Points on this clone: Its antigen is not known.

The sample was PBMCs. The chain recombines TRBV5-1 with TRBJ2-5, with D perhaps matching TRBD2 (6 bases). The origin of this receptor is a man aged 18 to 30 in good health and CMV-seronegative. This chain's CDR3 is CASNRNTRLRTTRAEWETQYF. The CDR3 nucleotides read TGCGCCAGCAATAGAAACACCCGCTTGAGGACTACGCGGGCTGAGTGGGAGACCCAGTACTTC.